This passage covers 8 T cell receptor beta chains from one sample sequenced in a study of blood T cell repertoires in COVID-19. The table came from immunoSEQ multiplex PCR; TCRdb's copy has only in-frame clones and leaves some out. The sample comprises roughly 56,000 clones, roughly nine tenths of which are singletons, and around 40% rests with the top ten. The sequenced sample consisted of peripheral blood. The receptor set was obtained from a woman in her fifties or sixties with COVID-19, enrolled during active disease.

The V call is TRBV4-1, the J call TRBJ2-7, with D perhaps matching TRBD1 (5 bases). Germline loops: CDR1 MGHRA, CDR2 YSYEKL. V was cut by 4 bases and J by 6 bases, with 19 bases left in between. The CDR3 has 15 residues. DNA for the CDR3: TGCGCCAGCAGCCTCAACGTAGGGGCTGCTCGCGAGCAGTACTTC. It yields the protein CASSLNVGAAREQYF.

The rearrangement uses TRBV29-1 and TRBJ2-1, with 10 positions matching TRBD2. The CDR3 is 14 amino acids. Germline CDR1 and CDR2: SQVTM and ANQGSEA. V trimming: 7 bases; J trimming: 0 bases; junction bases outside the gene matches: 3. CDR3 coding DNA: TGCAGCGACGGACTAGCGGTCTCCTACAATGAGCAGTTCTTC. It yields the protein CSDGLAVSYNEQFF.

This clone was observed a single time. This chain joins TRBV19 and TRBJ2-7, with D tentatively TRBD2 (6 bases). V was cut by 1 base and J by 6 bases, with 25 bases left in between. Germline loops: CDR1 LNHDA, CDR2 SQIVND (reference sequence). The CDR3 contains 18 residues. The CDR3 coding sequence is TGTGCCAGTAGTATAGCCTCCAAGTTTGGGGGGAGAACGGGCGAGCAGTACTTC. Protein sequence: CASSIASKFGGRTGEQYF.

The chain is built from TRBV6-5 and TRBJ2-7; TRBD2 might be the D (5 bases). Germline CDR1 reads MNHEY; CDR2 reads SVGAGI. CDR3 size: 16 residues. The V and J ends lost 2 bases and 3 bases respectively, with 17 bases between them. The CDR3 sequence is CASSYTAGGLYYEQYF. The CDR3 nucleotides read TGTGCCAGCAGTTACACGGCGGGTGGGCTTTACTACGAGCAGTACTTC.

The gene calls are TRBV6-2 or TRBV6-3 and TRBJ2-7, with TRBD2 as a possible D gene (6 bases). The V and J ends lost 6 bases and 2 bases respectively, with 11 bases between them. CDR1 and CDR2 from the germline V gene are MNHEY and SVGEGT. This CDR3 spans 13 amino acids. CDR3 loop: CASSRDFAYEQYF. The CDR3 region has the DNA TGTGCCAGCAGCCGGGACTTTGCCTACGAGCAGTACTTC.

The gene calls are TRBV29-1 and TRBJ1-2, with D possibly being TRBD1 (5 bases). Per germline, CDR1 SQVTM and CDR2 ANQGSEA. V was cut by 6 bases and J by 5 bases, with 19 bases left in between. The CDR3 sequence is 14 residues long. The CDR3 protein is CSVGGNPFPYGYTF. The CDR3 region has the DNA TGCAGCGTGGGGGGAAACCCCTTTCCGTATGGCTACACCTTC.

The chain carries TRBV5-1 and TRBJ2-5; TRBD1 agrees at 7 bases. With V trimmed by 4 bases and J by 5 bases, 14 bases remained unmatched. Germline V CDR1 and CDR2: SGHRS, YFSETQ. The CDR3 length is 16 residues. The CDR3 DNA reads as TGCGCCAGCAGCGCGACCGAACAGGGGATGGGTGAGACCCAGTACTTC. Its protein product is CASSATEQGMGETQYF.

The chain links TRBV18 to TRBJ1-5; 10 bases fit TRBD1. The germline gives CDR1 KGHSH, CDR2 LQKENI. The CDR3 loop spans 18 amino acids. J was trimmed by 3 bases and V by 3 bases; bases with no gene match: 11. CDR3 DNA sequence: TGTGCCAGCTCACCGGGACAGGGGACTGGCCTTTTCAATCAGCCCCAGCATTTT. It yields the protein CASSPGQGTGLFNQPQHF.